The present entry profiles one T cell receptor beta chain with its context. Its antigen is still unknown. This sample was included in a study of CD8 T cells in ankylosing spondylitis. In making TCR beta libraries, quantitative 5'-RACE with molecular barcodes was used. TCRdb processed the 5' RACE reads anew with MiXCR; each CDR3 protein has one entry. Here the sample spans under 950,000 distinct CDR3 sequences, 15% to 20% being singletons. Regarding the study as a whole: Earlier reports found some motif variants in synovial fluid and blood in reactive arthritis. Within ankylosing spondylitis blood, a TCR beta motif made up of eight or nine highly homologous variants appeared to be characteristic. Disease-linked clones reportedly showed significant enrichment in matched ankylosing spondylitis synovial fluid. Disease-linked clones proved CD8+ and comparatively uncommon in peripheral blood.

This receptor was identified in a male donor with ankylosing spondylitis. Material for sequencing was blood, either unsorted or a sorted T cell fraction (not recorded which).

The CDR3, as DNA: TGCAGTGCCAAAGGACAGGGCCACAACGAGCAGTACTTC. Its translation: CSAKGQGHNEQYF. The rearrangement links TRBV20-1 to TRBJ2-7; 8 nucleotides align to TRBD1. CDR3 size: 13 residues. Germline values: CDR1 DFQATT, CDR2 SNEGSKA (reference sequence). V gave up 6 bases and J gave up 5 bases; unmatched junction bases: 9.